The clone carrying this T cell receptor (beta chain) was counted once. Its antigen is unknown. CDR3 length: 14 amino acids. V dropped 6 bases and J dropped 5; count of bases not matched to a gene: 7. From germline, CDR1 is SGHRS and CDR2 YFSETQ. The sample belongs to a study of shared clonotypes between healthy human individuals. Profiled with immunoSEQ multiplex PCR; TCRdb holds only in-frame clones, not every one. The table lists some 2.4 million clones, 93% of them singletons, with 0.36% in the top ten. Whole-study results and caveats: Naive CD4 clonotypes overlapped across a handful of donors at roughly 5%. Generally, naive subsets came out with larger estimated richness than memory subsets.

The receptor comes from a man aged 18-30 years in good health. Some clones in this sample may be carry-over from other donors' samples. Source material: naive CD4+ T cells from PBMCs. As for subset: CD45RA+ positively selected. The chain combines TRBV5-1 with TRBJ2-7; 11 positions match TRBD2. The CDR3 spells CASTPLAGAHEQYF. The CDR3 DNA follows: TGCGCCAGCACCCCACTAGCGGGAGCCCACGAGCAGTACTTC.